This passage covers 22 T cell receptor delta chains from one sample sequenced in a study of γδ T cells in repeated Plasmodium falciparum infection. Flow sorting of PBMC yielded separate Vgamma9/Vdelta2+ and Vdelta2-negative gammadelta T cell populations for bulk repertoire analysis. TCRdb re-called clones from the multiplex PCR reads via CATT. The sample includes about 50,000 delta-chain clones, 1.9% of them seen just once. Material: gamma-delta T cells from blood. The receptor source for this set is a pool of human donors (malaria-infected and uninfected, not separated).

Turning to this clone: The translation of this DNA and the TCRdb protein of a much larger clone differ at residue 6, probably owing to a read error; the protein shown here is translated from the DNA. V is TRDV2 and J is TRDJ1; D may be TRDD3 (5 bases). The J gene comes from matching the DNA to germline here; TCRdb lacks it. The germline V gene encodes CDR1 GEAIGNYY and CDR2 EKD. The CDR3 has 13 amino acids. Between the trimmed V and J ends, which lost 0 bases and 4 bases, there was a span of 8 bases. CDR3 in amino acids: CACDTIRGDKLIF. The DNA for the CDR3 is TGTGCCTGTGACACCATACGCGGCGATAAACTCATCTTT.

Concerning this clone itself: The TCRdb protein comes from a much larger clone and disagrees with this DNA's translation at residue 14, likely due to a read error; the protein given here is derived from the DNA. This sequence joins TRDV3 and TRDJ1; the D gene is possibly TRDD3 (6 bases). TCRdb carries no J gene annotation; the J gene was assigned here by matching the DNA with germline. The CDR3 sequence is 17 residues long. Germline V gene lookup returns CDR1 TVYSNPD and CDR2 GDNSRS (reference sequence). CDR3 in amino acids: CAFSGLHYGDYTDRLIF. For the CDR3, the DNA is TGTGCCTTTTCAGGGTTACATTACGGGGATTACACCGATAGACTCATCTTT.

This clone has a handful of counts. For this DNA, TCRdb reports the protein of a much larger clone, which diverges at residue 5, most likely from a read error; the protein presented here is translated directly from the DNA. The chain employs TRDV1 and TRDJ1, with 12 bases matching TRDD3. Germline assignment: CDR1 TSWWSYY and CDR2 QGS. The J segment lost 0 bases and the V segment lost 3 bases, leaving 20 bases of the junction unmatched. CDR3 length: 22 residues. In DNA, the CDR3 is TGTGCTCTTGGGGACCTCTGCCCTCATCTACTGGGGGATACCATATACACCGATAAACTCATCTTT. Protein: CALGDLCPHLLGDTIYTDKLIF.

As to this clone: TCRdb assigns this DNA the protein of a much larger clone, which departs from its translation at residue 11; this likely reflects a read error, and the protein shown comes from translating the DNA. The chain uses TRDV2 and TRDJ1, with 11 nucleotides matching TRDD3. The J gene was not available in TCRdb and was assigned here by matching the DNA to germline segments. The CDR3 totals 23 residues. The germline CDR1 and CDR2 sequences are GEAIGNYY and EKD. The V and J ends lost 0 bases and 3 bases, in that order; junction bases with no gene match: 26. The CDR3 sequence is CACDTVGSGSCILGDKGADKLIF. For the CDR3, the DNA is TGTGCCTGTGACACCGTAGGTAGCGGTAGTTGCATACTGGGGGATAAAGGAGCCGATAAACTCATCTTT.

Notes on this clone: TCRdb's entry gives the protein of a much larger clone, which mismatches this DNA's translation at residue 3, likely from a read error; the protein reported here is translated from the DNA. The chain employs TRDV3 and TRDJ1; D gene uncertain. The J gene is absent in TCRdb and was assigned here via DNA matching to germline. V shed 4 bases and J shed 0 bases, with 27 bases lying between them. CDR3 size: 18 residues. Germline CDR1 TVYSNPD, CDR2 GDNSRS (reference sequence). In DNA, the CDR3 is TGTGCCTCCCCAGCTGTAGTTTCCCCTTTCCCGTACACCGATAAACTCATCTTT. Translated: CASPAVVSPFPYTDKLIF.

This clone was counted a few times. A far larger clone is just one base off, so this is likely a read error. This specimen includes other DNA sequences encoding the same CDR3. The chain uses TRDV1 and TRDJ1, with 9 positions matching TRDD3. The J gene was missing in TCRdb and was found by matching the end of the DNA to germline. Germline V gene lookup returns CDR1 TSWWSYY and CDR2 QGS. The CDR3 sequence is 23 residues long. V was clipped by 3 bases and J by 2 bases; unmatched bases: 28. Written as DNA, the CDR3 is TGTGCTCTTGGGGAGCTCGTTATATTCTCAAATCAAGGGGGATACCTTTGGACCGATAAACTCATCTTT. This gives the protein CALGELVIFSNQGGYLWTDKLIF.

Comment on this clone: This DNA translates differently at residue 14 from the TCRdb protein, which is that of a much larger clone; a read error is likely, and the protein shown is the DNA's own translation. The genes are TRDV1 and TRDJ2, with 9 bases aligning to TRDD3. Because TCRdb records no J gene, it was assigned here through a match of the DNA to germline. This CDR3 has 15 residues. The V and J ends lost 3 bases and 12 bases, in that order; junction bases with no gene match: 11. Germline V gene lookup returns CDR1 TSWWSYY and CDR2 QGS. The CDR3 DNA follows: TGTGCTCTTGGGGAGGTACTGGGGGACACTGATAAACTCTTCTTT. Amino acid sequence: CALGEVLGDTDKLFF.

This clone came up many times. It may be a read error: a sequence one base away is much more abundant. The sample holds other DNA sequences that translate to the same CDR3. This chain connects TRDV1 to TRDJ1; 10 nucleotides align to TRDD3. CDR1 TSWWSYY and CDR2 QGS come from the germline V gene. V trimming: 1 base; J trimming: 0 bases; junction bases outside the gene matches: 14. This CDR3 comprises 20 residues. The CDR3: CALGEHGYLYWGIHTDKLIF. DNA for the CDR3: TGTGCTCTTGGGGAACATGGCTATTTGTACTGGGGGATTCACACCGATAAACTCATCTTT.

In its sample, this clone is medium-sized. The rearrangement links TRDV2 to TRDJ1; D is possibly TRDD3 (6 bases). The CDR3 has 16 residues. CDR1 and CDR2 (germline): GEAIGNYY, EKD. The V end lost 7 bases, the J end lost 6 bases, and 26 bases lay between the germline ends. DNA for the CDR3: TGTGCCTGGCCCATTCCTGTCCACTGGGTCAATCATAAACTCATCTTT. This gives the protein CAWPIPVHWVNHKLIF.

This clone was seen repeatedly, ten times or more. The translation of this DNA and the TCRdb protein of a much larger clone differ at residue 11, probably owing to a read error; the protein shown here is translated from the DNA. The genes are TRDV2 and TRDJ1; a possible D gene is TRDD3 (6 bases). Germline CDR1 reads GEAIGNYY; CDR2 reads EKD. This CDR3 is built from 13 residues. The CDR3 is CACEGIGTDKPIF. The DNA of the CDR3 is TGTGCCTGTGAGGGGATCGGCACCGATAAACCCATCTTT.

For this clone: This is likely an artifact of a read error, given a far larger clone one base away. Other nucleotide sequences from this sample produce the same CDR3. For the V gene the call is TRDV3; the J gene has no call; the table's TRDD3 call for D was not verified on the DNA. Germline V gene lookup returns CDR1 TVYSNPD and CDR2 GDNSRS (reference sequence). The CDR3 sequence is 18 residues long. In nucleotides, the CDR3 is TGTGCCTTTAGACTCCACTGGGGGATACGGGAGTACACCGATAAACTTATCTTT. This gives the protein CAFRLHWGIREYTDKLIF.

Points on this clone: The translation of this DNA and the TCRdb protein of a much larger clone differ at residue 6, probably owing to a read error; the protein shown here is translated from the DNA. The J gene is TRDJ1, the V gene TRDV1, with D perhaps matching TRDD3 (6 bases). Trimming removed 7 bases at V and 1 base at J, with 16 bases between. Germline CDR1 TSWWSYY, CDR2 QGS. The CDR3 length is 15 residues. The CDR3 coding sequence is TGTGCTCTTGCAACTAGGGGATCGAGCACCGATAAACTCATCTTT. Protein product: CALATRGSSTDKLIF.

This clone has ten or more counts. The protein given by TCRdb reflects a much larger clone and differs at residue 9 from this DNA's translation, likely from a read error; the protein shown is the DNA's translation. The same CDR3 can be traced to other DNA sequences in this sample. The chain links TRDV3 to TRDJ1; 7 bases match TRDD3. Per the germline V gene, CDR1 is TVYSNPD and CDR2 is GDNSRS (reference sequence). The CDR3 has 13 amino acids. V lost 2 bases to trimming and J lost 11 bases; unmatched junction nucleotides: 14. This CDR3 reads CAFCPDWGGWLIF. As DNA, the CDR3 is TGTGCCTTTTGTCCCGACTGGGGAGGTTGGCTCATCTTT.

This clone was detected only a few times. A far bigger clonotype differs at one base, so this is likely a read error. Additional DNA sequences in this sample encode the identical CDR3. The genes are TRDV1 and TRDJ1; 8 nucleotides align to TRDD3. In the absence of a J gene in TCRdb, the DNA was matched to germline to assign it here. The CDR3 is made up of 15 amino acids. V trimming: 4 bases; J trimming: 4 bases; junction bases outside the gene matches: 8. The germline V gene encodes CDR1 TSWWSYY and CDR2 QGS. CDR3 protein: CALGAGTGGVDKLIF. For the CDR3, the DNA is TGTGCTCTTGGGGCCGGGACTGGGGGCGTCGATAAACTCATCTTT.

This clone has only a few counts. With only one base between it and a far larger clone, this is likely a read error. Other nucleotide sequences in the sample specify the same CDR3. The rearrangement links TRAV38-2/DV8 to TRDJ2; unclear D gene. As TCRdb names no J gene, one was assigned here on the basis of a DNA match to germline. Per the germline V gene, CDR1 is TSESDYY and CDR2 is QEAYKQQN. V shed 0 bases and J shed 1 base, with 25 bases lying between them. The CDR3 spans 21 residues. CDR3: CAYRSALFSSRTVFLTAQLFF. For the CDR3, the DNA is TGTGCTTATAGGAGCGCGTTGTTCTCCTCCCGTACTGTATTTTTGACAGCACAACTCTTCTTT.

This clone has a handful of counts. A far larger clone is one base from this, pointing to a likely read error. Other DNA sequences within the sample encode an identical CDR3. V gene TRDV2 combines with J gene TRDJ1; 9 bases align to TRDD3. No J gene is reported in TCRdb; it was inferred here by comparing the DNA with germline. This CDR3 spans 19 amino acids. Germline V gene data show CDR1 as GEAIGNYY and CDR2 as EKD. The CDR3 region is CACDTDTDIHWGNTDKLIF. In DNA, the CDR3 is TGCGCCTGTGACACCGATACTGACATACACTGGGGGAACACCGATAAACTCATCTTT.

This clone appeared many times. The protein TCRdb gives is from a much larger clone and does not agree with this DNA's translation at residue 17, likely a read error; the protein shown here comes from the DNA. This sequence joins TRDV1 and TRDJ2, with D possibly being TRDD3 (8 bases). V shed 4 bases and J shed 4 bases, with 37 bases lying between them. The length of the CDR3 is 23 residues. The V gene's germline CDR1 is TSWWSYY and CDR2 QGS. CDR3 loop: CALGAMAFLHFTGGPASTAQLFF. As DNA, the CDR3 is TGTGCTCTTGGGGCGATGGCCTTCCTCCATTTCACTGGGGGTCCCGCTTCGACAGCACAACTCTTCTTT.

This clone was counted ten times or more. The protein that TCRdb holds for this DNA derives from a much larger clone and differs from the translated DNA at residue 8, which likely indicates a read error; the protein shown here is translated from the DNA. Here the CDR3 DNA reads TGTGCCTTTACTGAACTGGGGAAGCCTTCTTCACAACTCTTCTTT. Its translation is CAFTELGKPSSQLFF. V is TRDV2 and J is TRDJ2, with TRDD3 identical over 7 bases. As TCRdb names no J gene, one was assigned here on the basis of a DNA match to germline. Germline CDR1 is GEAIGNYY and CDR2 is EKD. This CDR3 contains 15 residues. Trimming at V came to 8 bases and at J to 9 bases, leaving 17 bases not matched to a gene.

In this sample, this clone turned up many times. It differs at one base from a far larger clone, so likely a read error. The identical CDR3 is also encoded by other nucleotide sequences in the sample. This chain joins TRDV1 and TRDJ1; TRDD3 matches 10 bases. The J gene is not listed in TCRdb, so it was assigned here from a DNA match to germline. The CDR3 totals 23 residues. CDR1 TSWWSYY and CDR2 QGS come from the germline V gene. CDR3 protein: CALGVDVFLPGGYAGIGTDKLIF. The CDR3 region has the DNA TGTGCTCTCGGGGTTGACGTCTTCCTACCGGGGGGATACGCGGGCATCGGCACCGATAAACTCATCTTT.

As regards this clone: The protein recorded in TCRdb matches a much larger clone and deviates from this DNA's translation at residue 3, suggesting a read error; the protein here is obtained by translating the DNA. The gene calls are TRDV2 and TRDJ1; D not certain. Assignment of the J gene here rests on matching the DNA to germline, because TCRdb gives none. Germline V gives CDR1 GEAIGNYY, CDR2 EKD. The CDR3 totals 15 residues. CDR3 coding DNA: TGTGCCCGTGACACGGTGTCCCCCGCGTCCGATAAACTCATCTTT. This sequence encodes CARDTVSPASDKLIF.

In its sample, this clone was seen a few times. The same CDR3 can be traced to other DNA sequences in this sample. This chain connects TRDV1 to TRDJ1; 13 nucleotides align to TRDD3. TCRdb does not report a J gene; here it was assigned by matching the DNA to germline references. V shed 1 base and J 3 bases; nucleotides not matched to a gene: 41. The germline V gene encodes CDR1 TSWWSYY and CDR2 QGS. CDR3 length: 29 residues. This CDR3 reads CALGEHASPNWGIRWSRWLWDFGPDKLIF. The DNA of the CDR3 is TGTGCTCTTGGGGAACATGCCTCCCCAAACTGGGGGATACGCTGGTCTCGGTGGCTCTGGGATTTTGGTCCCGATAAACTCATCTTT.

There are a few counts of this clone. This likely reflects a read error, since a far larger clone is one base away. Other DNA sequences in the sample encode the same CDR3. The chain carries TRDV2 and TRDJ1; 10 bases match TRDD3. TCRdb offers no J gene call, so here the DNA was matched to germline to obtain one. The CDR3 is made up of 15 amino acids. CDR1 and CDR2 from the germline V gene are GEAIGNYY and EKD. CDR3 in DNA: TGTGCCTGCGACACGCTGGGGGATAACCGGGATAAACTCATCTTT. The encoded protein is CACDTLGDNRDKLIF.